This T cell receptor (beta chain) appears in the sequencing data of a study of T cell responses to AZD1222 COVID-19 vaccine. Study summary: Pooled together were second doses at about 4 or about 12 weeks.

General study findings and limits: Most donors were white British, females outnumbered males, and clonal diversity was possibly underestimated. Only a handful of AZD1222 recipients, several in all, had baseline seropositivity.

On this clone itself: The antigen remains unidentified.

Some clones are missing from TCRdb's copy, which holds only in-frame ones; the method was immunoSEQ multiplex PCR. This sample has 120,000 or so clones, with roughly 90% found just once. Trimming stripped 7 bases from V and 2 bases from J, with 9 bases between. Germline CDR1 reads MDHEN; CDR2 reads SYDVKM. The CDR3 consists of 12 residues. This sample comprised peripheral blood, obtained on day 0 of AZD1222 vaccination. V gene TRBV28 combines with J gene TRBJ2-7; D might be TRBD2 (5 bases). This TCR was sampled from an adult in good health. CDR3 sequence reads: CASTGETYEQYF. The CDR3 nucleotides read TGTGCCAGCACCGGGGAGACCTACGAGCAGTACTTC.